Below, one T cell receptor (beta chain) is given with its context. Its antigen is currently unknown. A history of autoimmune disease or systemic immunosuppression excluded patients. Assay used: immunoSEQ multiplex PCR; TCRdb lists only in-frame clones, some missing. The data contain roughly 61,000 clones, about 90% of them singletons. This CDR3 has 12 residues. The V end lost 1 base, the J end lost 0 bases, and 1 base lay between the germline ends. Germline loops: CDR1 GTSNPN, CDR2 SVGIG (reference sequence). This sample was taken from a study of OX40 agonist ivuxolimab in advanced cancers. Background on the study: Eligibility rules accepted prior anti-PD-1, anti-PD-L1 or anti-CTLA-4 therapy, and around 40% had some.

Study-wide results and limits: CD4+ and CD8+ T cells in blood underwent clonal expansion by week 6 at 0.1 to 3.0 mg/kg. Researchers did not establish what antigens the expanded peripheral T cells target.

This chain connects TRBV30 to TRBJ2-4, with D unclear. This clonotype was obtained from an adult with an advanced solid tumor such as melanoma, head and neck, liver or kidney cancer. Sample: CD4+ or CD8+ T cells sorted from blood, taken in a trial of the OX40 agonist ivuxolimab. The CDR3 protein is CAWSGAKNIQYF. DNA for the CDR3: TGTGCCTGGAGTGGAGCCAAAAACATTCAGTACTTC.